These 13 T cell receptor beta chains were all obtained from the same sample, sequenced in a study of T-cell reconstitution after alpha-beta-depleted transplantation in children. TCRbeta library preparation incorporated unique molecular identifiers. MiXCR was run by TCRdb on the PCR reads, yielding one entry per CDR3 protein. In the table there are around 440,000 distinct CDR3 sequences, 15% to 20% of which are singletons. The starting material was PBMCs, mostly from graft donor cells, obtained 360 days after TCRalphabeta/CD19-depleted stem cell transplant. The receptors come from a boy under two years old who had a stem cell transplant for Wiskott-Aldrich syndrome, so the T cells may come from the graft donor.

Only a few counts were recorded for this clonotype. The CDR3 is CAISEFITGLTLSGELFF. DNA for the CDR3: TGTGCCATCAGTGAGTTCATTACGGGGCTCACGCTCTCCGGGGAGCTGTTTTTT. This sequence joins TRBV10-3 and TRBJ2-2; TRBD1 or TRBD2 may be the D gene (5 bases each). CDR3 length: 18 residues. Germline CDR1 is ENHRY and CDR2 is SYGVKD. V lost 1 base and J lost 6, with 21 bases in between.

This chain joins TRBV6-1 and TRBJ2-1; 7 bases fit TRBD2. The ends lost 8 bases at V and 8 bases at J; junction bases unmatched: 18. Per the germline V gene, CDR1 is MNHNS and CDR2 is SASEGT. This CDR3 is 16 amino acids long. The CDR3 loop is CASPTVGLGSIYEQFF. Here the CDR3 DNA reads TGTGCCAGCCCAACGGTTGGACTAGGGTCGATCTATGAGCAGTTCTTC.

The chain joins TRBV5-1 to TRBJ2-2; a weak D match, TRBD1 (5 bases). The length of the CDR3 is 13 residues. The V end was cut by 3 bases, the J end by 7 bases, with 10 bases between. CDR1 and CDR2 (germline): SGHRS, YFSETQ. The CDR3 reads CASSSRDVGELFF. The CDR3 DNA follows: TGCGCCAGCAGCTCCAGGGATGTCGGGGAGCTGTTTTTT.

This clonotype was counted a few times. The rearrangement links TRBV29-1 to TRBJ2-1, with D possibly matching TRBD2 (5 bases). Trimming pared 8 bases from V and 6 bases from J, leaving 8 bases between. CDR1 and CDR2 from the germline V gene are SQVTM and ANQGSEA. The CDR3 runs 10 residues. The CDR3 sequence: CSQAVNEQFF. For the CDR3, the DNA is TGCAGCCAAGCGGTCAATGAGCAGTTCTTC.

This clonotype was counted many times. V usage is TRBV12-3 or TRBV12-4 and J usage is TRBJ2-2; D is unclear. The V and J ends lost 6 bases and 5 bases respectively, with 10 bases between them. This CDR3 has 13 residues. The CDR3: CASSLLVTGELFF. The CDR3, as DNA: TGTGCCAGCAGCCTACTCGTTACCGGGGAGCTGTTTTTT.

The gene calls are TRBV5-5 and TRBJ2-5; 9 nucleotides line up with TRBD1. Germline CDR1 and CDR2: SGHKS and YYEKEE (reference sequence). With 0 bases clipped from V and 5 bases from J, the junction kept 8 bases outside the gene matches. The CDR3 contains 16 residues. Here the CDR3 reads CASSLDGTGILETQYF. CDR3 sequence (DNA): TGTGCCAGCAGCTTGGATGGGACAGGGATTTTGGAGACCCAGTACTTC.

This clonotype was found a few times. The rearrangement uses TRBV12-3 or TRBV12-4 and TRBJ2-5, with 8 positions matching TRBD2. V trimming: 1 base; J trimming: 1 base; junction bases outside the gene matches: 5. The length of the CDR3 is 16 residues. CDR3 DNA: TGTGCCAGCAGTTTAGGAGGTAGCGGGGCCCAAGAGACCCAGTACTTC. Encoded protein: CASSLGGSGAQETQYF.

J is TRBJ2-1 and V is TRBV5-1; 7 positions match TRBD2. The CDR3 has 16 amino acids. CDR1 is SGHRS and CDR2 is YFSETQ in the germline V gene. The V segment lost 4 bases and the J segment 4 bases; nucleotides outside the gene matches: 11. The CDR3, as DNA: TGCGCCAGCAGCCACGAACCGGGAGGAGCATACAATGAGCAGTTCTTC. This translates into CASSHEPGGAYNEQFF.

Ten or more counts support this clonotype. The CDR3 protein is CASSRPWWRGNVNEQFF. The CDR3 nucleotides are TGTGCCAGCAGCCGGCCTTGGTGGAGGGGGAATGTGAATGAGCAGTTCTTC. The J gene is TRBJ2-1, the V gene TRBV3-1, with D possibly being TRBD1 or TRBD2 (6 bases each). V lost 4 bases to trimming and J lost 7 bases, with 23 bases between them. Germline V lookup: CDR1 LGHDT, CDR2 YNNKEL (reference sequence). The CDR3 covers 17 residues.

In its sample, this clonotype was seen a few times. This chain uses TRBV10-3 with TRBJ1-2; D remains unclear. The germline V gene has CDR1 ENHRY and CDR2 SYGVKD. This CDR3 is 11 amino acids long. Deletions cut 0 bases from V and 8 bases from J, with 4 bases between. This CDR3 is CAISESIGYTF. The CDR3 coding sequence is TGTGCCATCAGTGAGTCGATCGGCTACACCTTC.

The chain has TRBV20-1 and TRBJ2-7; the match to TRBD1 covers 7 bases. Germline CDR1 reads DFQATT; CDR2 reads SNEGSKA (reference sequence). The CDR3 sequence is 15 residues long. With 2 bases clipped from V and 3 bases from J, the junction kept 10 bases outside the gene matches. The CDR3 is CSARTLTGPDYEQYF. The CDR3 region has the DNA TGCAGTGCTAGAACCCTGACAGGGCCGGACTACGAGCAGTACTTC.

This chain joins TRBV3-1 and TRBJ2-3; the D gene is possibly TRBD1 (6 bases). From germline, CDR1 is LGHDT and CDR2 YNNKEL (reference sequence). V lost 3 bases to trimming and J lost 3 bases, with 13 bases between them. This CDR3 contains 15 residues. In nucleotides, the CDR3 is TGTGCCAGCAGCCAGTTGCAGGGGTTAACAGATACGCAGTATTTT. It specifies CASSQLQGLTDTQYF.

The chain combines TRBV2 with TRBJ1-4, with D maybe TRBD1 (6 bases). Germline CDR1 and CDR2: SNHLY and FYNNEI. Trimming pared 3 bases from V and 6 bases from J, leaving 29 bases between. The CDR3 runs 20 residues. For the CDR3, the DNA is TGTGCCAGCAGTGAGCTTACAATAGGATGGGGACACCTAAGAGATGAAAAACTGTTTTTT. This gives the protein CASSELTIGWGHLRDEKLFF.